This T cell receptor (beta chain) emerged from a study of CD8 T cells in Susac syndrome. The CD8+ and CD4+ T cells were negatively isolated, with the TEMRA cells enriched by FACS. Per germline, CDR1 LNHDA and CDR2 SQIVND (reference sequence). The CDR3 covers 17 residues. Between the trimmed V and J ends, which lost 8 bases and 2 bases, there was a span of 22 bases. This clonotype came up once. RNA was extracted with the RNeasy kit, and a quantity of roughly 0.45 to 1 ug was reverse transcribed using random hexamers. TCR beta CDR3 was amplified by immunoSEQ covering 54 Vbeta and 13 Jbeta. Each CDR3 protein is one row after TCRdb ran MiXCR on the immunoSEQ multiplex PCR reads. Here the sample spans approximately 280,000 distinct CDR3 sequences, 85% being singletons.

The specimen was CD8+ T cells from PBMCs. This chain joins TRBV19 and TRBJ1-5; D may be TRBD1 (6 bases). The TCR comes from a human donor with multiple sclerosis. In DNA form, the CDR3 reads TGTGCCAGTGGGCCGGGACACAAAGGCTGGGGCAATCAGCCCCAGCATTTT. Translation: CASGPGHKGWGNQPQHF.